This T cell receptor (beta chain) was captured by sequencing in a study of T cell responses to AZD1222 COVID-19 vaccine. Overall study context: Analysis merged second doses at about 4 or about 12 weeks.

The germline gives CDR1 MGHRA, CDR2 YSYEKL. Between the trimmed V and J ends, which lost 2 bases and 8 bases, there was a span of 18 bases. The CDR3 totals 16 residues. Findings and caveats of the study: Receipt of two AZD1222 doses was followed by a rise in Spike-specific TCR breadth and depth. Baseline antibody screening turned up just a handful of seropositive AZD1222 recipients. Repertoire samples came only from after the peak T cell response.

TCRdb's copy holds only in-frame clones and misses some; the assay was immunoSEQ multiplex PCR. The sample lists about 130,000 clones, more than 80% occurring once. As to this clone: Its antigen is as yet unknown.

The TCR originated in an adult in good health. Material: peripheral blood, obtained on day 0 of AZD1222 vaccination. This chain joins TRBV4-1 and TRBJ1-4, with D uncertain. This CDR3 is CASSQPKAERAEKLFF. CDR3 coding DNA: TGCGCCAGCAGCCAACCTAAGGCAGAGCGAGCCGAAAAACTGTTTTTT.